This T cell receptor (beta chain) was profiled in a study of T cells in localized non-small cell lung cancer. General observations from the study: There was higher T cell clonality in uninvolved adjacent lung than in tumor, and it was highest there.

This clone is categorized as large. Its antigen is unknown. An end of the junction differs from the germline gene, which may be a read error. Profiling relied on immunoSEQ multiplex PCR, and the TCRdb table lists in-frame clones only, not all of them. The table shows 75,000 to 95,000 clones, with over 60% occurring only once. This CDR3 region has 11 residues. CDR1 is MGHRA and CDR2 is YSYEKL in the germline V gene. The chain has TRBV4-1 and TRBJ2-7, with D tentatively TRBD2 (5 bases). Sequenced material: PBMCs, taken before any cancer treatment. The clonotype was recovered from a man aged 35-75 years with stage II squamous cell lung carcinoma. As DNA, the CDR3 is TGCGCCAGCAGCCAAGGTAGCGTTCTGAACTTC. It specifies CASSQGSVLNF.